This T cell receptor beta chain emerged from a study of cytomegalovirus exposure and HLA in healthy donors. The PCR used 60 Vbeta and 13 Jbeta primers. Data came from immunoSEQ multiplex PCR; TCRdb stores just in-frame clones and leaves some out. The sample has under 200,000 clones, 84% seen once. V gave up 4 bases and J gave up 2 bases; unmatched junction bases: 5. Germline values: CDR1 SGDLS, CDR2 YYNGEE. The CDR3 length is 15 residues. Donors consisted of healthy bone marrow donors. Sequenced: PBMCs. This TCR came from a man aged 25-45 years in good health and CMV-seronegative. The chain carries TRBV9 and TRBJ2-7; TRBD1 aligns across 11 bases. The CDR3 DNA is TGTGCCAGCAGCCCTCGGACAGGGGGCCCCTACGAGCAGTACTTC. Protein: CASSPRTGGPYEQYF. Drawing the rest from reference TRBV9 and TRBJ2-7, the complete variable domain is DSGVTQTPKHLITATGQRVTLRCSPRSGDLSVYWYQQSLDQGLQFLIQYYNGEERAKGNILERFSAQQFPDLHSELNLSSLELGDSALYFCASSPRTGGPYEQYFGPGTRLTVT.